This T cell receptor (delta chain) was recorded in a study of gamma-delta chains in newborns, infants, children. Overall study: Microbial exposure reportedly drives polyclonal innate γδ T cell expansion after birth.

TCRdb made new clone calls on the reads using CATT. This sample yields 8,500 to 14,000 delta-chain clones, of which around 9% are seen a single time; roughly 3.8% belongs to the top ten. CDR3 length equals 22 residues. V gave up 0 bases and J gave up 1 base, with 30 bases separating them. The V gene's germline CDR1 is TSWWSYY and CDR2 QGS. This clone was observed a handful of times. Sequenced: blood. The J gene is TRDJ1, the V gene TRDV1, with D perhaps being TRDD2 or TRDD3 (9 bases each). The clonotype originates from a child who was a newborn, infant or young child, either healthy, febrile or measles-vaccinated (not recorded which). In DNA, the CDR3 is TGTGCTCTTGGGGAACTTGCCCTTCCTACTGATCTTTACTGGGGGACCACCGATAAACTCATCTTT. It encodes CALGELALPTDLYWGTTDKLIF.